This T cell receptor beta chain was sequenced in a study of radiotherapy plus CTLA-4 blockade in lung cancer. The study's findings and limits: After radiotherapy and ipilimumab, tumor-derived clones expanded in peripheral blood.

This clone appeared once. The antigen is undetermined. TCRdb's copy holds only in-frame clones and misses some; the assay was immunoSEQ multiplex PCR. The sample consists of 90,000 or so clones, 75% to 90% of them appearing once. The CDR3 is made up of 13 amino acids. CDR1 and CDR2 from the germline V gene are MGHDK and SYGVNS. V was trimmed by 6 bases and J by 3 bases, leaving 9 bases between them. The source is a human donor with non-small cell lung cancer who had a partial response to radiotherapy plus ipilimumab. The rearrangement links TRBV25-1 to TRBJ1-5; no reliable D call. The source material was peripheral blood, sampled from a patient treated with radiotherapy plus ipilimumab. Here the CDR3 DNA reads TGTGCCAGCAGAGGACTGCCCAATCAGCCCCAGCATTTT. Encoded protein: CASRGLPNQPQHF.